This TCR beta chain comes out of a study of blood T cell repertoires in COVID-19. At the level of the study: Acute and convalescent COVID-19 specimens originated in the United States, Italy and Spain. T cells, B-cell-depleted T cells, or PBMCs supplied cDNA or gDNA.

The CDR3 sequence is 15 residues long. From germline, CDR1 is MNHEY and CDR2 SVGEGT. Trimming removed 2 bases from V and 6 bases from J; junction bases left unmatched: 4. How the authors handled the data: Amplifying reference gene primers gave estimates of nucleated cell counts. Sequencing was performed with immunoSEQ multiplex PCR; in TCRdb, only in-frame clones are kept and a portion is missing. Clone size and V and J calls were adopted from that table, with D and trimming inferred from the DNA. Found here are roughly 67,000 clones, about 86% of them singletons; the top ten hold 3.5% to 5%. This chain joins TRBV6-2 or TRBV6-3 and TRBJ1-2; 12 bases match TRBD1. The TCR comes from a man aged 50-59 years with active COVID-19. The sequenced sample was peripheral blood. The CDR3 loop is CASSYGTGGVDGYTF. The CDR3, as DNA: TGTGCCAGCAGTTACGGGACAGGGGGCGTCGATGGCTACACCTTC.